This T cell receptor (beta chain) was sequenced during a study of response to subunit inactivated influenza vaccine. General study findings and limits: The study's authors posited that every seasonal influenza vaccination enlists few new T cells.

Concerning this clonotype: The antigen is not known.

There are 14 residues in the CDR3. Germline V lookup: CDR1 SGHRS, CDR2 YFSETQ. The germline V and J ends were trimmed by 2 bases and 0 bases, with 8 bases remaining between them. One entry per CDR3 protein, called by TCRdb with MiXCR from the RT-PCR reads. The profile shows approximately 490,000 distinct CDR3 sequences, around 7.7% of them singletons. The sequence was obtained from a man aged 50-75 years who received an inactivated influenza vaccine. The chain recombines TRBV5-1 with TRBJ1-1; D gene unclear. Sequencing used PBMCs from blood, obtained less than 30 months after vaccination. The CDR3 sequence: CASSFGVVNTEAFF. CDR3 nucleotide sequence: TGCGCCAGCAGCTTTGGGGTGGTGAACACTGAAGCTTTCTTT.